This TCR beta chain originates from a study of cytomegalovirus exposure and HLA in healthy donors. Findings and limits, study-wide: Follow-up analysis seemed to connect common viral pathogens with several of the most significant clusters identified. Likely technical artifact: a cluster of highly shared sequence variants.

Primers: 60 Vbeta forward and 13 Jbeta reverse. Profiling relied on immunoSEQ multiplex PCR, and the TCRdb table lists in-frame clones only, not all of them. This repertoire shows about 200,000 clones, around 82% found once; its top ten account for less than 3.5%. Per germline, CDR1 MNHEY and CDR2 SMNVEV (reference sequence). V shed 5 bases and J shed 1 base, with 14 bases lying between them. The CDR3 has 15 amino acids. A word on this clone: Its target is unknown.

The receptor comes from a woman in her twenties or thirties in good health and CMV-seronegative. This sequence joins TRBV27 and TRBJ1-2; D possibly corresponds to TRBD1 (6 bases). Sequencing used PBMCs. Here the CDR3 reads CASSPGGRHNYGYTF. The DNA for the CDR3 is TGTGCCAGCAGTCCGGGGGGCAGGCATAACTATGGCTACACCTTC.